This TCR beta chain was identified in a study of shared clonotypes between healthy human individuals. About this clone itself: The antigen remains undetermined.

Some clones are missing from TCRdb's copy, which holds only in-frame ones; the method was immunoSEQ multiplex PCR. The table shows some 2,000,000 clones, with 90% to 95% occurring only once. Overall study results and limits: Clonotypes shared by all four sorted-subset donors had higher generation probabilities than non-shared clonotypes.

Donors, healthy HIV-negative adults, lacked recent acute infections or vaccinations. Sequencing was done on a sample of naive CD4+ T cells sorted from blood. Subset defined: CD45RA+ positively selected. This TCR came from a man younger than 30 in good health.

CDR3 protein: CASNREWDTQYF. The CDR3 region has the DNA TGTGCCAGCAACCGGGAGTGGGATACGCAGTATTTT. This sequence joins TRBV5-6 and TRBJ2-3; tentative D call: TRBD2 (6 bases). The CDR3 consists of 12 residues. The germline V gene encodes CDR1 SGHDT and CDR2 YYEEEE. The V gene lost 6 bases and the J gene lost 6 bases, with 11 bases spanning the gap.